Each of the 10 T cell receptor beta chains below was sequenced from the same sample in a study of cytomegalovirus exposure and HLA in healthy donors. The PCR employed 60 Vbeta primers together with 13 Jbeta primers. Repertoires were generated with immunoSEQ multiplex PCR, while TCRdb's copy carries only in-frame clones and drops some. The ten most abundant clones cover roughly 2.7% of a sample with approximately 110,000 clones. Material: PBMCs. Every receptor here comes from a man aged 30-40 years in good health and CMV-seronegative.

The chain employs TRBV11-2 and TRBJ2-7; 7 nucleotides match TRBD1. Losses at the gene ends were 0 bases for V and 4 bases for J; bases not matched to a gene: 6. Germline assignment: CDR1 SGHAT and CDR2 FQNNGV. The CDR3 sequence is 15 residues long. The CDR3 spells CASSLETGKSYEQYF. The CDR3 DNA is TGTGCCAGCAGCTTAGAGACAGGGAAATCGTACGAGCAGTACTTC.

CDR3 residues: CASSLGLAGGRGETQYF. In nucleotides, the CDR3 is TGTGCCAGCAGCTTAGGGCTAGCGGGAGGAAGGGGGGAGACCCAGTACTTC. This chain links TRBV7-8 with TRBJ2-5; TRBD2 matches at 11 bases. CDR1 and CDR2 (germline): SGHVS, FQNEAQ. The V segment lost 1 base and the J segment 5 bases; nucleotides outside the gene matches: 9. The CDR3 spans 17 residues.

J is TRBJ1-2 and V is TRBV28, with TRBD1 matching over 7 bases. The CDR3 spans 14 residues. Germline CDR1 reads MDHEN; CDR2 reads SYDVKM. J lost 3 bases, V lost 5 bases, and 6 bases had no gene match. CDR3: CASSLPGTDYGYTF. The CDR3 coding sequence is TGTGCCAGCAGTCTACCCGGGACAGACTATGGCTACACCTTC.

The J gene is TRBJ2-7, the V gene TRBV30; 8 nucleotides match TRBD2. V shed 7 bases, J shed 5 bases, and the junction held 16 bases outside the gene matches. Germline-derived CDR1 and CDR2 are GTSNPN and SVGIG (reference sequence). There are 15 residues in the CDR3. The CDR3 here is CASGVSGVVSDEQYF. In DNA, the CDR3 is TGTGCCTCCGGGGTTAGCGGGGTAGTTAGCGACGAGCAGTACTTC.

The chain employs TRBV27 and TRBJ2-3; 7 bases fit TRBD2. The V gene's germline CDR1 is MNHEY and CDR2 SMNVEV (reference sequence). The CDR3 is 16 residues long. With 5 bases clipped from V and 2 bases from J, the junction kept 10 bases outside the gene matches. The CDR3 coding sequence is TGTGCCAGCAGTCCCCGGAAGAGCGGGAACACAGATACGCAGTATTTT. Residues: CASSPRKSGNTDTQYF.

In DNA, the CDR3 is TGTGCCAGCAGTTTAGGGCGGGGCGAGCAGTACTTC. This sequence encodes CASSLGRGEQYF. This chain links TRBV28 with TRBJ2-7; the D gene is possibly TRBD2 (6 bases). CDR3 length: 12 amino acids. The V end lost 2 bases, the J end lost 6 bases, and 8 bases lay between the germline ends. CDR1 MDHEN and CDR2 SYDVKM come from the germline V gene.

The chain is built from TRBV19 and TRBJ2-3; weak D call: TRBD2 (5 bases). Per germline, CDR1 LNHDA and CDR2 SQIVND (reference sequence). Trimming stripped 6 bases from V and 0 bases from J, with 16 bases between. CDR3 length equals 16 residues. This chain's CDR3 is CASSPTGELSTDTQYF. CDR3 bases: TGTGCCAGTAGCCCCACCGGGGAGCTCAGCACAGATACGCAGTATTTT.

This rearrangement joins TRBV27 to TRBJ2-1; 10 bases match TRBD2. The J segment lost 5 bases and the V segment lost 6 bases, leaving 4 bases of the junction unmatched. The CDR3 is made up of 14 amino acids. From germline, CDR1 is MNHEY and CDR2 SMNVEV (reference sequence). DNA for the CDR3: TGTGCCAGCAGACCTAGCGGGAGAAACAATGAGCAGTTCTTC. It specifies CASRPSGRNNEQFF.

The rearrangement links TRBV30 to TRBJ2-5; the D gene is possibly TRBD1 (5 bases). CDR1 is GTSNPN, CDR2 SVGIG, per germline (reference sequence). The CDR3 length is 14 residues. The V and J ends lost 5 bases and 6 bases respectively, with 19 bases between them. The CDR3 here is CAWAGLDPVKTQYF. In DNA form, the CDR3 reads TGTGCCTGGGCAGGGTTGGACCCCGTGAAGACCCAGTACTTC.

This chain links TRBV6-5 with TRBJ2-5; tentatively, D is TRBD1 (7 bases). The V end lost 8 bases, the J end lost 5 bases, and 15 bases lay between the germline ends. Germline values: CDR1 MNHEY, CDR2 SVGAGI. CDR3 length: 13 amino acids. CDR3 protein: CASDPTGRETQYF. The CDR3 DNA is TGTGCCAGCGACCCGACAGGGAGGGAGACCCAGTACTTC.